Listed below are T cell receptor beta chains from one sample, sequenced in a study of HIV-infected patients and healthy controls. Using its own MiXCR run on the 5' RACE reads, TCRdb lists one record per CDR3 protein. This sample has more than 15,000 distinct CDR3 sequences, with roughly a tenth found just once. Source material: blood. These receptors were taken from an adult in good health. Both conserved end residues are part of each CDR3. The order of the fields is CDR3 length, V gene, D gene, J gene, clone size, CDR3 DNA, CDR3 protein. A D gene is named only where the DNA matches it firmly. Size values are once, few and many counts, or a class for expanded clones, and some rows have none.

14,TRBV20-1,TRBD1,TRBJ1-5,many,TGCAGTGCTTTCGGGACAGATAGCAATCAGCCCCAGCATTTT,CSAFGTDSNQPQHF
15,TRBV12-3/TRBV12-4,TRBD2,TRBJ2-3,NA,TGTGCCAGCAGTTTGTACGGGAGGGACCGGGATGGGCAGTATTTT,CASSLYGRDRDGQYF
18,TRBV10-2,NA,TRBJ2-3,medium-sized,TGCGCCAGCAGTGATAGAGGGCGGGGCCAGACTAGCACAGATACGCAGTATTTT,CASSDRGRGQTSTDTQYF
13,TRBV20-1,TRBD2,TRBJ2-3,NA,TGCAGTGCTGGTCGACTCGGGGGGGATACGCAGTATTTT,CSAGRLGGDTQYF
13,TRBV29-1,TRBD1,TRBJ2-3,many,TGCAGCGTCGGACAGGGGGGAGCAGATACGCAGTATTTT,CSVGQGGADTQYF
15,TRBV7-2,TRBD1,TRBJ2-7,many,TGTGCCAGCAGCTTAGAAGGGGGCTGGTCCTACGAGCAGTACTTC,CASSLEGGWSYEQYF
16,TRBV25-1,NA,TRBJ2-2,NA,TGTGCCAGCAGTGAATATGCAGGAGGGGAGTCCGGGGAGCTGTTTTTT,CASSEYAGGESGELFF
13,TRBV5-1,NA,TRBJ2-7,many,TGCGCCAGCAGCTCCGTGGGGGGCTACGAGCAGTACTTC,CASSSVGGYEQYF
14,TRBV5-1,TRBD2,TRBJ2-3,NA,TGCGCCAGCAGCTCTAGCGGTTACACAGATACGCAGTATTTT,CASSSSGYTDTQYF
13,TRBV5-1,TRBD2,TRBJ2-7,NA,TGCGCCAGCAACAGCGGGAGCTCCTACGAGCAGTACTTC,CASNSGSSYEQYF
13,TRBV7-2,NA,TRBJ2-1,many,TGTGCCAGCAGCTTGGCGGGAACCGTTGAGCAGTTCTTC,CASSLAGTVEQFF
19,TRBV4-3,NA,TRBJ1-4,medium-sized,TGCGCCAGCAGCCAGGCGCCCTTTGAAGGGACGGCACATAATGAAAAACTGTTTTTT,CASSQAPFEGTAHNEKLFF
12,TRBV12-5,NA,TRBJ1-1,few,TGTGCTAGTGGCCCCGGACGCACTGAAGCTTTCTTT,CASGPGRTEAFF
16,TRBV5-5,NA,TRBJ1-2,many,TGTGCCAGCAGCTTGGAGCGAGCACGGGGATTCTATGGCTACACCTTC,CASSLERARGFYGYTF
12,TRBV20-1,NA,TRBJ2-3,many,TGCAGTGCTAAAGCGAGCACAGATACGCAGTATTTT,CSAKASTDTQYF
11,TRBV7-9,NA,TRBJ2-1,NA,TGTGCCAGCAACGCGGGGGCTGAGCAGTTCTTC,CASNAGAEQFF
8,TRBV2,NA,TRBJ2-1,many,TGTGCCAGCAGTTCACAGGTCTTC,CASSSQVF
11,TRBV5-4,NA,TRBJ1-2,many,TGTGCCAGCAGCGCCGTCGGACGCTACACCTTC,CASSAVGRYTF
20,TRBV4-1,NA,TRBJ1-2,many,TGCGCCAGCAGCCAAGTCAGGCAGGGGAAGGGGTTGTCTCGGAACTATGGCTACACCTTC,CASSQVRQGKGLSRNYGYTF
14,TRBV19,NA,TRBJ2-5,few,TGTGCCAGTAGTATCCGGGGGACTCAAGAGACCCAGTACTTC,CASSIRGTQETQYF
15,TRBV5-1,NA,TRBJ2-4,many,TGCGCCAGCAGTTACGAACGGGGTACCAAAAACATTCAGTACTTC,CASSYERGTKNIQYF
13,TRBV19,NA,TRBJ2-1,many,TGTGCCAGTAGGGAGAGCTCCTACAATGAGCAGTTCTTC,CASRESSYNEQFF
15,TRBV6-6,NA,TRBJ2-4,many,TGTGCCAGCAGACCCTTCGACGGAGCCAAAAACATTCAGTACTTC,CASRPFDGAKNIQYF
16,TRBV20-1,NA,TRBJ2-1,medium-sized,TGCAGTGCTAGAGACCCCGTAGCGACCCTAAGCAATGAGCAGTTCTTC,CSARDPVATLSNEQFF
15,TRBV29-1,TRBD1,TRBJ2-7,many,TGCAGCGCTTCCCCAGCCGGGACAGGGAGCTACGAGCAGTACTTC,CSASPAGTGSYEQYF
16,TRBV4-1,TRBD2,TRBJ2-1,many,TGCGCCAGCAGCCCCTCCCCCGGGACTAGCGGCCCTCGGAAGTTCTTC,CASSPSPGTSGPRKFF
14,TRBV7-8,TRBD1,TRBJ2-3,many,TGTGCCAGCAGCTTTACAGGGGGCACAGATACGCAGTATTTT,CASSFTGGTDTQYF
16,TRBV7-2,TRBD2,TRBJ2-3,NA,TGTGCCAGCAGCTCGCGGACTAGCGGGACAGCAGATACGCAGTATTTT,CASSSRTSGTADTQYF
13,TRBV11-3,NA,TRBJ2-3,medium-sized,TGTGCCAGCAGCTTAGGCGGCCCAGATACGCAGTATTTT,CASSLGGPDTQYF
15,TRBV4-3,NA,TRBJ2-7,medium-sized,TGCGCCAGCAGCCAAGAACTCCGCGGCCCCTACGAGCAGTACTTC,CASSQELRGPYEQYF
14,TRBV5-6,TRBD1,TRBJ1-1,many,TGTGCCAGCAGCCCGGGACAGGGGGCCACTGAAGCTTTCTTT,CASSPGQGATEAFF
12,TRBV29-1,NA,TRBJ1-3,medium-sized,TGCAGCGCTGGGACCTCTGGAAACACCATATATTTT,CSAGTSGNTIYF
17,TRBV6-6,NA,TRBJ1-1,many,TGTGCCAGCAGTTACTCGATTGGGAGTCGGAGAAACACTGAAGCTTTCTTT,CASSYSIGSRRNTEAFF
15,TRBV5-1,NA,TRBJ1-5,many,TGCGCCAGCAGCCTGTTGGGTTATAGCAATCAGCCCCAGCATTTT,CASSLLGYSNQPQHF